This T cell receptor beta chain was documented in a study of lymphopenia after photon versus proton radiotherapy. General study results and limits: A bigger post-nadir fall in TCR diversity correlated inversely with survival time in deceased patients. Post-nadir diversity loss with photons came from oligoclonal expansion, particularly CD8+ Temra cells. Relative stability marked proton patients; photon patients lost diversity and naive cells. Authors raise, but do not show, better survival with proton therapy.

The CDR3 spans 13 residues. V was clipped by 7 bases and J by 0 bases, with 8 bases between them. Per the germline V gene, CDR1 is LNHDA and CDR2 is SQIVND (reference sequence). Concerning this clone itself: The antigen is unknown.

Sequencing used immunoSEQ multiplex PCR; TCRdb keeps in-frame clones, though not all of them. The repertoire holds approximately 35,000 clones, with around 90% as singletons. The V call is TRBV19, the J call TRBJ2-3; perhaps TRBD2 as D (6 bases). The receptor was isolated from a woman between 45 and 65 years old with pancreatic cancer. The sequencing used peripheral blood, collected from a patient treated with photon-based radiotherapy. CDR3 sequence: CASNGGSTDTQYF. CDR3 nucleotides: TGTGCCAGTAACGGAGGGAGCACAGATACGCAGTATTTT.